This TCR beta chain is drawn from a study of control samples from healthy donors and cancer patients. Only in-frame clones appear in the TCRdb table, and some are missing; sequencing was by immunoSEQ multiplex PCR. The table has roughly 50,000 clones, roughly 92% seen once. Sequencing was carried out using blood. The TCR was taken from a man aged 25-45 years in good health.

Written as DNA, the CDR3 is TGTGCCAGCAGCCGCGGGACAGCCAGGGGGGAGACCCAGTACTTC. Amino acid sequence: CASSRGTARGETQYF. The V gene is TRBV5-6, the J gene TRBJ2-5; D perhaps matches TRBD1 (7 bases). Trimming cost V 4 bases and J 5 bases, with 18 bases left between them. Germline loops: CDR1 SGHDT, CDR2 YYEEEE. CDR3 length equals 15 residues.